Listed below are T cell receptor beta chains from one sample, sequenced in a study of blood T cell repertoires in COVID-19. Repertoires were generated with immunoSEQ multiplex PCR, while TCRdb's copy carries only in-frame clones and drops some. The sample has more than 400,000 clones, 87% seen once; the top ten hold under 0.85%. Sample: PBMCs or T cells enriched from blood (not recorded which). Every receptor here comes from a young woman who had recovered from COVID-19. Each CDR3 is given with its conserved first and last residue. D genes are given only for firm matches. Size is omitted from some rows. Given values are once, few, many or a class for expanded clones.

TRBV12-5	TRBJ1-6	TRBD1	.	CASGDPGQGQGSPLHF	TGTGCTAGTGGCGACCCGGGACAGGGGCAGGGTTCACCCCTCCACTTT
TRBV20-1	TRBJ2-7	.	.	CSAHRIYEQYF	TGCAGTGCTCACAGGATCTACGAGCAGTACTTC
TRBV18	TRBJ2-7	.	.	CASSPVQGGRYEQYF	TGTGCCAGCTCACCAGTCCAGGGGGGCAGATACGAGCAGTACTTC
TRBV6-1	TRBJ2-7	TRBD2	.	CASSEDSGGWRGYEQYF	TGTGCCAGCAGTGAAGATTCGGGAGGGTGGCGGGGCTACGAGCAGTACTTC
TRBV7-3	TRBJ1-1	.	.	CASSLSPPGQPNTEAFF	TGTGCCAGCAGCTTATCTCCCCCGGGACAACCGAACACTGAAGCTTTCTTT
TRBV20-1	TRBJ1-1	.	.	CSAKGTEAFF	TGCAGTGCTAAGGGGACTGAAGCTTTCTTT
TRBV7-9	TRBJ1-6	.	.	CASRVDSFNSPLHF	TGTGCCAGCAGGGTCGACAGCTTTAATTCACCCCTCCACTTT
TRBV12-3/TRBV12-4	TRBJ2-3	TRBD2	.	CASSPLAGDTQYF	TGTGCCAGCAGCCCCCTAGCGGGAGATACGCAGTATTTT
TRBV10-1	TRBJ1-6	.	.	CASRGGRGNSPLHF	TGCGCCAGCCGGGGAGGCCGCGGTAATTCACCCCTCCACTTT
TRBV6-5	TRBJ1-5	.	.	CASTTKRVNQPQHF	TGTGCCAGCACCACAAAGAGGGTGAATCAGCCCCAGCATTTT
TRBV18	TRBJ1-1	.	.	CAGQGKRDTEAFF	TGTGCCGGGCAGGGGAAGCGAGACACTGAAGCTTTCTTT
TRBV19	TRBJ2-1	TRBD1	.	CASRKDRESYNEQFF	TGTGCCAGTAGGAAGGACAGGGAGTCCTACAATGAGCAGTTCTTC
TRBV27	TRBJ1-5	.	many	CASSLSAGGNQPQHF	TGTGCCAGCAGTTTATCTGCGGGGGGCAATCAGCCCCAGCATTTT
TRBV24-1	TRBJ2-7	TRBD2	.	CATSEGGDYEQYF	TGTGCCACCAGTGAGGGGGGGGACTACGAGCAGTACTTC
TRBV7-2	TRBJ2-7	.	.	CASSPRVRQAGNEQYF	TGTGCCAGCAGCCCCAGGGTCAGGCAGGCGGGGAACGAGCAGTACTTC
TRBV5-1	TRBJ2-3	TRBD2	.	CASSSVAGARGDTQYF	TGCGCCAGCAGCTCTGTAGCGGGGGCCCGGGGAGATACGCAGTATTTT
TRBV27	TRBJ2-7	TRBD1	.	CASSFTGGSEQYF	TGTGCCAGCAGTTTTACAGGGGGGAGCGAGCAGTACTTC
TRBV29-1	TRBJ1-3	.	.	CSVLTSRSGNTIYF	TGCAGCGTCTTAACTTCCCGCTCTGGAAACACCATATATTTT
TRBV19	TRBJ1-4	TRBD1	.	CATEQGRGEKLFF	TGTGCCACGGAACAGGGGAGAGGTGAAAAACTGTTTTTT
TRBV6-2/TRBV6-3	TRBJ2-1	TRBD2	.	CASSRTSGGPGEQFF	TGTGCCAGCAGCCGGACTAGCGGGGGCCCTGGAGAGCAGTTCTTC
TRBV7-2	TRBJ1-2	.	few	CATLGWAGYGYTF	TGTGCCACCTTAGGCTGGGCAGGTTATGGCTACACCTTC
TRBV4-1	TRBJ1-2	TRBD1	.	CASSQVGQGRGYTF	TGCGCCAGCAGCCAAGTCGGACAGGGGCGAGGCTACACCTTC
TRBV19	TRBJ2-5	TRBD2	.	CASSIIWLAGEETQYF	TGTGCCAGTAGTATAATCTGGCTAGCGGGGGAAGAGACCCAGTACTTC
TRBV19	TRBJ1-4	TRBD1	.	CASRGRAGGDYEKLFF	TGTGCCAGTAGGGGCCGTGCAGGGGGCGATTATGAAAAACTGTTTTTT
TRBV28	TRBJ2-6	.	.	CASSSSRQHSGANVLTF	TGTGCCAGCAGTTCTTCCCGACAGCACTCTGGGGCCAACGTCCTGACTTTC
TRBV15	TRBJ1-1	TRBD1	.	CATSRGDRGRGTEAFF	TGTGCCACCAGCAGAGGTGACAGGGGTCGAGGTACTGAAGCTTTCTTT
TRBV2	TRBJ2-1	.	.	CATRIRRDNNEQFF	TGTGCCACCCGGATACGGCGGGATAACAATGAGCAGTTCTTC
TRBV24-1	TRBJ1-3	.	.	CATHLEGSGNTIYF	TGTGCCACGCATCTCGAGGGCTCTGGAAACACCATATATTTT
TRBV28	TRBJ2-7	TRBD2	.	CASRVGRDEQYF	TGTGCCAGCAGAGTGGGGAGGGACGAGCAGTACTTC
TRBV5-1	TRBJ2-3	.	.	CASSFGLEVDTQYF	TGCGCCAGCAGCTTTGGACTGGAAGTAGATACGCAGTATTTT
TRBV5-5	TRBJ2-7	.	.	CASSTRESSYEQYF	TGTGCCAGCAGCACCAGGGAAAGCTCCTACGAGCAGTACTTC
TRBV10-3	TRBJ1-2	.	.	CAISPGRSDYGYTF	TGTGCCATCAGTCCGGGGAGGTCGGACTATGGCTACACCTTC